A selection of T cell receptor beta chains follows, all from one sample in a study of T-cell reconstitution after alpha-beta-depleted transplantation in children. Each CDR3 protein gets one entry after TCRdb re-called the PCR reads with MiXCR. The sample gives about 980,000 distinct CDR3 sequences, roughly 29% of which show up once; about 28% is in the top ten. The specimen comprised PBMCs, mostly from graft donor cells, sampled 360 days after TCRalphabeta/CD19-depleted stem cell transplant. The origin of the receptors is a boy in the first two years of life who had a stem cell transplant for SCID, so the T cells may come from the graft donor. The CDR3 runs from the conserved cysteine through the conserved F or W. The D gene is left open where the match is weak. The size of a clone is reported for some rows only, either as once, few or many, or as a class for expanded clones.

j_call	d_call	v_call	clone_size	cdr3_aa	cdr3_nt
TRBJ2-5	-	TRBV5-1	few	CASSLGVGLQETQYF	TGCGCCAGCAGCTTAGGCGTGGGCCTCCAAGAGACCCAGTACTTC
TRBJ2-2	-	TRBV29-1	few	CSFRKGVTGELFF	TGCAGCTTCCGGAAGGGAGTCACCGGGGAGCTGTTTTTT
TRBJ2-2	-	TRBV11-1	-	CASSLTEGTGELFF	TGTGCCAGCAGCTTAACGGAGGGCACCGGGGAGCTGTTTTTT
TRBJ2-3	-	TRBV5-1	few	CASSLVATGVADTQYF	TGCGCCAGCAGCTTGGTGGCTACCGGGGTCGCAGATACGCAGTATTTT
TRBJ2-7	TRBD1	TRBV10-3	-	CAISAGTGTSYEQYF	TGTGCCATCAGTGCCGGGACAGGGACCTCCTACGAGCAGTACTTC
TRBJ1-2	-	TRBV20-1	-	CSARDWVHGSNYGYTF	TGCAGTGCTAGAGATTGGGTCCACGGCTCTAACTATGGCTACACCTTC
TRBJ2-6	TRBD2	TRBV19	-	CASIQRSSGGRPSGANVLTF	TGTGCCAGTATACAAAGGAGTAGCGGGGGCCGCCCCTCTGGGGCCAACGTCCTGACTTTC
TRBJ1-1	-	TRBV20-1	-	CSARAPGNTEAFF	TGCAGTGCTAGAGCCCCAGGGAATACTGAAGCTTTCTTT
TRBJ1-5	-	TRBV19	-	CASSFGPIGQRVSNQPQHF	TGTGCCAGTAGTTTTGGACCAATTGGACAACGGGTTAGCAATCAGCCCCAGCATTTT
TRBJ2-7	-	TRBV5-1	few	CASRIRVSSYEQYF	TGCGCCAGCAGGATCCGTGTTAGCTCCTACGAGCAGTACTTC
TRBJ1-2	-	TRBV24-1	few	CATSDFDQLGYTF	TGTGCCACCAGTGATTTCGATCAACTTGGCTACACCTTC
TRBJ2-2	-	TRBV10-2	-	CASSIYGTTGELFF	TGCGCCAGCAGTATCTATGGGACCACCGGGGAGCTGTTTTTT
TRBJ2-7	TRBD1	TRBV5-1	-	CASSHGRDRAYEQYF	TGCGCCAGCAGCCACGGTAGGGACAGGGCTTACGAGCAGTACTTC
TRBJ2-7	-	TRBV7-2	-	CASSLVWGDEQYF	TGTGCCAGCAGCTTGGTTTGGGGGGACGAGCAGTACTTC
TRBJ2-2	-	TRBV29-1	-	CSVVAASQNTGELFF	TGCAGCGTTGTTGCGGCTAGCCAGAACACCGGGGAGCTGTTTTTT
TRBJ2-1	TRBD2	TRBV10-3	-	CAISDPAGGLYNEQFF	TGTGCCATCAGTGACCCAGCGGGGGGGCTATACAATGAGCAGTTCTTC
TRBJ2-1	TRBD1	TRBV29-1	-	CSVERGGMEFF	TGCAGCGTCGAAAGAGGGGGCATGGAGTTCTTC
TRBJ1-5	-	TRBV25-1	few	CAIPGIQPQHF	TGTGCCATCCCAGGGATTCAGCCCCAGCATTTT
TRBJ1-5	-	TRBV15	-	CATSSDLRDSNQPQHF	TGTGCCACCAGCAGCGACCTCAGGGATAGCAATCAGCCCCAGCATTTT
TRBJ1-4	-	TRBV28	few	CASSSAARTTNEKLFF	TGTGCCAGCAGTTCGGCGGCGCGTACAACTAATGAAAAACTGTTTTTT
TRBJ1-4	TRBD1	TRBV11-2	few	CASSSTGPEDEKLFF	TGTGCCAGCAGTTCGACAGGGCCGGAGGATGAAAAACTGTTTTTT
TRBJ2-1	-	TRBV12-3/TRBV12-4	-	CASSLAPSAGLQFF	TGTGCCAGCAGTTTAGCTCCCTCCGCCGGGTTGCAGTTCTTC
TRBJ2-5	TRBD1	TRBV10-3	few	CAISARTGGTQYF	TGTGCCATCAGTGCTCGGACAGGGGGGACCCAGTACTTC
TRBJ2-5	TRBD1	TRBV12-3/TRBV12-4	-	CASSNRGYQETQYF	TGTGCCAGCAGTAACAGGGGGTACCAAGAGACCCAGTACTTC
TRBJ2-1	-	TRBV28	-	CASTRGGGPYNEQFF	TGTGCCAGCACCCGTGGGGGGGGGCCCTACAATGAGCAGTTCTTC
TRBJ2-3	-	TRBV14	-	CASSQDFWGSGTDTQYF	TGTGCCAGCAGCCAAGATTTCTGGGGGTCGGGCACAGATACGCAGTATTTT
TRBJ1-4	-	TRBV20-1	-	CSASDGLRSEKLFF	TGCAGTGCCAGCGATGGACTTAGAAGCGAAAAACTGTTTTTT
TRBJ1-1	TRBD1	TRBV15	-	CATSRDSRQGAISEAFF	TGTGCCACCAGCAGAGATTCGCGGCAGGGGGCGATCTCCGAAGCTTTCTTT
TRBJ1-1	-	TRBV6-5	-	CASSSRQTMNTEAFF	TGTGCCAGCAGTTCTAGACAGACTATGAACACTGAAGCTTTCTTT
TRBJ2-1	TRBD2	TRBV3-1	few	CASSRTRGNEQFF	TGTGCCAGCAGCCGGACTAGAGGGAATGAGCAGTTCTTC
TRBJ2-2	-	TRBV6-2/TRBV6-3	-	CASSYLGQTNTGELFF	TGTGCCAGCAGTTACTTGGGGCAGACAAACACCGGGGAGCTGTTTTTT
TRBJ2-1	-	TRBV2	-	CEWSGTYNEQFF	TGTGAATGGTCAGGTACCTACAATGAGCAGTTCTTC
TRBJ2-1	-	TRBV9	few	CASSVLSGSSYNEQFF	TGTGCCAGCAGCGTCCTTTCAGGTAGCTCCTACAATGAGCAGTTCTTC
TRBJ1-1	TRBD1	TRBV20-1	few	CSARDHRGIGTEAFF	TGCAGTGCTAGAGACCACAGGGGGATCGGCACTGAAGCTTTCTTT
TRBJ2-6	-	TRBV10-3	-	CAIRAGANSGANVLTF	TGTGCCATCAGAGCAGGGGCTAACTCTGGGGCCAACGTCCTGACTTTC
TRBJ2-1	-	TRBV5-1	-	CASTLWGGGYNEQFF	TGCGCCAGCACCCTTTGGGGAGGGGGGTACAATGAGCAGTTCTTC
TRBJ1-4	-	TRBV4-1	many	CASSQGEWPTNEKLFF	TGCGCCAGCAGCCAGGGAGAGTGGCCAACTAATGAAAAACTGTTTTTT
TRBJ2-3	-	TRBV5-1	many	CASRAVKEDTQYF	TGCGCCAGCAGGGCAGTGAAAGAAGATACGCAGTATTTT
TRBJ2-2	TRBD2	TRBV5-1	-	CASSFETSGEYTGELFF	TGCGCCAGCAGCTTCGAAACTAGCGGGGAGTACACCGGGGAGCTGTTTTTT
TRBJ1-1	-	TRBV29-1	-	CSVVLGGGTEAFF	TGCAGCGTTGTTTTGGGCGGGGGCACTGAAGCTTTCTTT
TRBJ2-7	TRBD2	TRBV20-1	few	CSAPPTSGGSNEQYF	TGCAGTGCCCCACCGACTAGCGGGGGGTCAAACGAGCAGTACTTC
TRBJ2-1	TRBD1	TRBV20-1	-	CSARRGPYNEQFF	TGCAGTGCTAGAAGGGGGCCCTACAATGAGCAGTTCTTC
TRBJ2-2	TRBD1	TRBV12-3/TRBV12-4	many	CASSLPQGVDTGELFF	TGTGCCAGCAGTTTGCCACAGGGGGTTGACACCGGGGAGCTGTTTTTT
TRBJ2-2	TRBD1	TRBV6-1	-	CASNLRDRGTGELFF	TGTGCCAGCAACCTCCGGGACAGGGGCACCGGGGAGCTGTTTTTT
TRBJ1-1	-	TRBV20-1	many	CSARLGTEAFF	TGCAGTGCTAGACTCGGCACTGAAGCTTTCTTT
TRBJ2-3	TRBD1	TRBV5-1	-	CASSFRTGQGTDTQYF	TGCGCCAGCAGCTTTAGGACAGGGCAAGGCACAGATACGCAGTATTTT